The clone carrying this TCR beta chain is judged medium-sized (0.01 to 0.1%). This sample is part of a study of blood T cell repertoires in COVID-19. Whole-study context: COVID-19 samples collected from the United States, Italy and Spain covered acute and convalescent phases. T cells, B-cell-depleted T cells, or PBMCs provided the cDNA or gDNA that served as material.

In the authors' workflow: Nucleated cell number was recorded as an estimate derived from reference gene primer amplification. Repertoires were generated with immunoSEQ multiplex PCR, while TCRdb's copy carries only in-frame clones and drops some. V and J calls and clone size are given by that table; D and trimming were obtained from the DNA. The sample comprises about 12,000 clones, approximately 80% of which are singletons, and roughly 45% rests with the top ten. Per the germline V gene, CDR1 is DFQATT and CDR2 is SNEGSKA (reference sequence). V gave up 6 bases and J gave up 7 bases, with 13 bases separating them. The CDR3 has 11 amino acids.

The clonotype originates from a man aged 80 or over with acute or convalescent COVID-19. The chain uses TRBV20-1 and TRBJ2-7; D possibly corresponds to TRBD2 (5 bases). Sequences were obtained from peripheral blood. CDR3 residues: CSAGGRVEQYF. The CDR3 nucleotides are TGCAGTGCAGGAGGAAGAGTAGAGCAGTACTTC.